This T cell receptor (beta chain) stems from a study of blood T cell repertoires in COVID-19. Per the germline V gene, CDR1 is SGHVS and CDR2 is FQNEAQ. V lost 6 bases to trimming and J lost 0 bases; unmatched junction nucleotides: 10. The CDR3 length is 18 residues. The assay was immunoSEQ multiplex PCR, and TCRdb's table has in-frame clones only and misses some. Of fewer than 250,000 clones listed, around 86% are singletons. The genes are TRBV7-8 and TRBJ2-6, with 8 bases identical to TRBD1. Sequenced input: peripheral blood. The receptor was isolated from a man in his fifties with COVID-19, enrolled during active disease. The CDR3 DNA sequence: TGTGCCAGCAGGTCACCACAGGGGGTCCTCTCTGGGGCCAACGTCCTGACTTTC. Translating gives CASRSPQGVLSGANVLTF.